The clone carrying this T cell receptor (beta chain) was recorded a few times. Its target is not known. Averaging about 116 mL, one heparinised blood draw came from each individual donor. V was clipped by 2 bases and J by 2 bases; unmatched bases: 6. The CDR3 spans 16 residues. Germline V CDR1 and CDR2: LGHNA, YNFKEQ. The entry originates in a study of beta chain features in type 1 diabetes. Study-level results: Type 1 diabetes patients had moderately but significantly shorter TCRB CDR3s in all four CD4+ subsets. Possibly, sequencing cDNA over-represented cells that had high TCR expression levels.

Sequencing targeted expressed TCRB transcripts, as all isolated RNA had been reverse transcribed. The study sequenced naive, central memory and regulatory T cell samples to an average of about 3.6 million reads. Produced via immunoSEQ multiplex PCR; TCRdb's table is partial and in-frame only. Altogether 360,000 or so clones are present, roughly a fifth being singletons, with the ten largest covering under 0.055%. The sequenced material came from naive CD4+ T cells from blood. The rearrangement uses TRBV4-2 and TRBJ2-3, with TRBD2 identical over 8 bases. The source is a woman in her late teens or twenties in good health. As DNA, the CDR3 is TGTGCCAGCAGCCAATTACTAGCGGATTACACAGATACGCAGTATTTT. It encodes CASSQLLADYTDTQYF.